One sample yielded the 17 T cell receptor beta chains listed below, sequenced in a study of T cell responses to AZD1222 COVID-19 vaccine. Some clones are missing from TCRdb's copy, which holds only in-frame ones; the method was immunoSEQ multiplex PCR. The sample holds around 120,000 clones, about 91% seen once. This specimen consisted of peripheral blood, obtained on day 0 of AZD1222 vaccination. The receptors here all came from an adult in good health.

In its sample, this clone was seen once. CDR3 DNA sequence: TGTGCCAGCAGCGTAGGGGGAGGCTCCTACAATGAGCAGTTCTTC. Encoded protein: CASSVGGGSYNEQFF. The chain couples TRBV9 to TRBJ2-1; D might be TRBD2 (6 bases). V was trimmed by 0 bases and J by 0 bases, leaving 7 bases between them. CDR3 length: 15 residues. The germline V gene encodes CDR1 SGDLS and CDR2 YYNGEE.

The V and J genes are TRBV27 and TRBJ1-2; D is perhaps TRBD1 (6 bases). CDR1 is MNHEY and CDR2 is SMNVEV in the germline V gene (reference sequence). V was clipped by 1 base and J by 7 bases, with 13 bases between them. The CDR3 has 14 residues. The CDR3 here is CASSLLGGQAGYTF. DNA of the CDR3: TGTGCCAGCAGTTTATTGGGGGGGCAGGCTGGCTACACCTTC.

This sequence joins TRBV6-5 and TRBJ1-1; TRBD1 agrees at 9 bases. CDR3 length: 15 amino acids. Germline trimming cut 6 bases from V and 4 bases from J; bases unmatched to any gene: 9. Germline CDR1 is MNHEY and CDR2 is SVGAGI. In DNA, the CDR3 is TGTGCCAGCAGCCCGATGACAGGGGGGACCACTGAAGCTTTCTTT. Its translation is CASSPMTGGTTEAFF.

This sequence joins TRBV11-1 and TRBJ1-2, with 7 bases fitting TRBD1. Looked up from germline, CDR1 is SGHAT and CDR2 is FQDESV (reference sequence). CDR3 size: 14 residues. V lost 5 bases to trimming and J lost 5 bases; unmatched junction nucleotides: 8. This CDR3 reads CASSTRQGGYGYTF. Written as DNA, the CDR3 is TGTGCCAGCAGCACCCGACAGGGAGGTTATGGCTACACCTTC.

This chain links TRBV24-1 with TRBJ2-3; D call uncertain. CDR3 size: 13 residues. V lost 10 bases to trimming and J lost 1 base, with 11 bases between them. The germline CDR1 and CDR2 sequences are KGHDR and SFDVKD. The CDR3 DNA reads TGTGCCACAGAAAGCGAGGGCACAGATACGCAGTATTTT. Translated, it gives CATESEGTDTQYF.

This chain connects TRBV19 to TRBJ1-5, with D possibly matching TRBD1 (6 bases). Germline CDR1 reads LNHDA; CDR2 reads SQIVND (reference sequence). With 3 bases removed from V and 7 bases from J, the gap between germline ends came to 16 bases. This CDR3 is 15 amino acids long. The CDR3 protein is CASSITTGAGQPQHF. CDR3 sequence (DNA): TGTGCCAGTAGTATCACGACAGGAGCGGGCCAGCCCCAGCATTTT.

The V call is TRBV15, the J call TRBJ2-5; TRBD1 is a possible D gene (5 bases). The CDR3 runs 15 residues. The germline gives CDR1 LNHNV, CDR2 YYDKDF (reference sequence). Trimming pared 5 bases from V and 4 bases from J, leaving 17 bases between. The CDR3 is CATSSHQGTGETQYF. The DNA of the CDR3 is TGTGCCACCAGCTCTCACCAGGGAACTGGAGAGACCCAGTACTTC.

A word on this clone: Mismatch with germline at one junction end may stem from a read error. The DNA for the CDR3 is TGTGCCAGCAGCCAAGGGACAGGGGAGGGGGAGGACTTC. This gives the protein CASSQGTGEGEDF. The rearrangement joins TRBV6-2 or TRBV6-3 to TRBJ2-7; the match to TRBD1 covers 10 bases. The CDR3 has 13 amino acids. The germline V gene has CDR1 MNHEY and CDR2 SVGEGT.

This rearrangement joins TRBV7-8 to TRBJ1-1; D gene uncertain. The germline V gene encodes CDR1 SGHVS and CDR2 FQNEAQ. This CDR3 has 13 residues. V lost 5 bases, J lost 0 bases, and 7 bases lay in between. CDR3 sequence: CASSDFMNTEAFF. The CDR3 nucleotides read TGTGCCAGCAGCGATTTTATGAACACTGAAGCTTTCTTT.

V is TRBV24-1 and J is TRBJ2-2; TRBD1 agrees at 8 bases. Germline loops: CDR1 KGHDR, CDR2 SFDVKD. Germline trimming cut 7 bases from V and 4 bases from J; bases unmatched to any gene: 7. CDR3 length equals 15 residues. The CDR3 sequence: CATRGRGQVTGELFF. The CDR3 coding sequence is TGTGCCACCAGGGGTCGGGGACAGGTCACCGGGGAGCTGTTTTTT.

The chain has TRBV7-9 and TRBJ2-3; the D gene could be TRBD1 or TRBD2 (6 bases each). Trimming removed 5 bases from V and 5 bases from J, with 23 bases in between. This CDR3 region has 17 residues. Germline CDR1 is SEHNR and CDR2 is FQNEAQ (reference sequence). CDR3 nucleotide sequence: TGTGCCAGCAGCCCGGGGGCCTCGGGGGAACGTAAAGATACGCAGTATTTT. This sequence encodes CASSPGASGERKDTQYF.

The gene calls are TRBV7-8 and TRBJ2-6; no clear D. Germline V lookup: CDR1 SGHVS, CDR2 FQNEAQ. The CDR3 consists of 14 residues. Trimming pared 2 bases from V and 4 bases from J, leaving 6 bases between. The CDR3 DNA is TGTGCCAGCAGCTTAACTGGAGGGGCCAACGTCCTGACTTTC. This translates into CASSLTGGANVLTF.

The J gene is TRBJ2-7, the V gene TRBV28; 11 nucleotides align to TRBD2. The CDR3 is 14 residues long. V was pared by 9 bases and J by 6 bases, with 10 bases of the junction left unmatched. Germline-derived CDR1 and CDR2 are MDHEN and SYDVKM. The DNA of the CDR3 is TGTGCCAGTTTGACTAGCGGGGTAGCATCCGAGCAGTACTTC. As protein: CASLTSGVASEQYF.

This clone was recorded only once. The rearrangement uses TRBV12-5 and TRBJ2-3, with 7 bases aligning to TRBD1. V dropped 0 bases and J dropped 1; count of bases not matched to a gene: 16. The CDR3 is 20 amino acids. The germline V gene encodes CDR1 LGHNT and CDR2 FRNRAP. CDR3 in DNA: TGTGCTAGTGGTTTGGTACCCCTGTTATTGGGACAGTGGCGCACAGATACGCAGTATTTT. Amino acids: CASGLVPLLLGQWRTDTQYF.

The rearrangement joins TRBV9 to TRBJ2-1; 8 nucleotides agree with TRBD2. There are 15 residues in the CDR3. The germline V gene has CDR1 SGDLS and CDR2 YYNGEE. Unmatched junction bases numbered 9, after V lost 4 bases and J lost 6 bases. The CDR3 region has the DNA TGTGCCAGCAGCTCACGGAGCGGGAGTCGCAATGAGCAGTTCTTC. This sequence encodes CASSSRSGSRNEQFF. Full variable domain (outside the CDR3, taken from reference TRBV9 and TRBJ2-1): DSGVTQTPKHLITATGQRVTLRCSPRSGDLSVYWYQQSLDQGLQFLIQYYNGEERAKGNILERFSAQQFPDLHSELNLSSLELGDSALYFCASSSRSGSRNEQFFGPGTRLTVL.

The CDR3 DNA reads TGTGCCAGCTCACCGGGGCAGGGGGCGAACACTGAAGCTTTCTTT. This gives the protein CASSPGQGANTEAFF. The chain combines TRBV18 with TRBJ1-1, with 8 nucleotides matching TRBD1. This CDR3 spans 15 amino acids. Germline V lookup: CDR1 KGHSH, CDR2 LQKENI. Trimming cost V 3 bases and J 1 base; bases outside gene matches: 4.

V usage is TRBV7-7 and J usage is TRBJ2-3; 11 bases agree with TRBD2. Germline lookup yields CDR1 SSHAT and CDR2 FNYEAQ (reference sequence). V trimming: 5 bases; J trimming: 3 bases; junction bases outside the gene matches: 7. There are 16 residues in the CDR3. CDR3: CASSQTSGKGTDTQYF. In DNA form, the CDR3 reads TGTGCCAGCAGCCAGACTAGCGGGAAGGGGACAGATACGCAGTATTTT.